This T cell receptor (beta chain) was found in a study of breast tumors, draining lymph nodes, adjacent tissues. This clonotype was detected ten times or more. TCRdb re-derived calls from the multiplex PCR reads in MiXCR, one entry per CDR3 protein. The data show 17,000 or so distinct CDR3 sequences, roughly 43% seen once. V gave up 6 bases and J gave up 2 bases, with 11 bases separating them. Germline CDR1 SGHNT, CDR2 YENEEA. The CDR3 runs 13 residues. This sequence was found in a female donor with breast cancer. Some clones in this sample may be carry-over from other donors' samples. The sequenced sample consisted of breast tumor tissue. The chain couples TRBV11-3 to TRBJ2-7; D ambiguous. CDR3 protein: CASREGSTYEQYF. The DNA of the CDR3 is TGTGCCAGCAGAGAAGGGTCGACCTACGAGCAGTACTTC.